This T cell receptor (beta chain) was sequenced in a study of technical replicates of blood from several donors (dated 2017 in TCRdb). A single count supports this clone. This clone's antigen is unknown. Per-base qualities were not stored, and no clone one base away is much larger. At the junction V is shortened by 4 bases and J by 0 bases; bases outside the gene matches: 4. The CDR3, from cysteine to phenylalanine, totals 15 residues. Solely the CDR3 DNA is kept, with 45 bases framed from the first base. CDR1 and CDR2 were assigned from the germline V gene as MGHRA and YSYEKL. The receptor library was made with the immunoSEQ multiplex PCR assay. TCRdb re-hosts the immuneACCESS table, in-frame sequences only. Its copies lack some clones; in the studies checked, an unresolved V gene accounts for under half of them, and the cause for the rest is not known. The sample records about 81,000 clones, roughly 77% of which are singletons. The ten top clones hold roughly 3.9% of the sample.

The rearranged chain carries TRBV4-1 and TRBJ1-2; 8 of the junction bases match TRBD1. This receptor was taken from a human donor in good health. Some clones in this sample may be carry-over from other donors' samples. The sample consisted of PBMCs. The CDR3 has the sequence CASSPGQGANYGYTF. Read as DNA, the sequence is TGCGCCAGCAGCCCTGGACAGGGAGCTAACTATGGCTACACCTTC.